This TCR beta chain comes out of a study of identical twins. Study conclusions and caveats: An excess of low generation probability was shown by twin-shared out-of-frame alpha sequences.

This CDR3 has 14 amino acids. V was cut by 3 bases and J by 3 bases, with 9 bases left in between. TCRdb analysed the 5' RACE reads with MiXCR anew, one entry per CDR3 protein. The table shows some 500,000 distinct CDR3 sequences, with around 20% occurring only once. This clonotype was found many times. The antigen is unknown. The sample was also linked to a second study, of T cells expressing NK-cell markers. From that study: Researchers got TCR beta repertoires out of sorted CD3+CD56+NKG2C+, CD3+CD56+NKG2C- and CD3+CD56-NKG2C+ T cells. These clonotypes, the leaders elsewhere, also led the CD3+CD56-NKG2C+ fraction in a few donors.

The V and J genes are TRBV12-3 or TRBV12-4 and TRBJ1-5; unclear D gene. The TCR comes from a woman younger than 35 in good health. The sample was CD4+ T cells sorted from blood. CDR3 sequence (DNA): TGTGCCAGCAGTTTGTCCCTCTTCAATCAGCCCCAGCATTTT. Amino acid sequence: CASSLSLFNQPQHF.